This T cell receptor (beta chain) derives from a study of cytomegalovirus exposure and HLA in healthy donors. Study observations and caveats: In an earlier analysis, productive rearrangement rates for most beta V segments clustered near 87% or 30%.

The CDR3 contains 15 residues. In germline, CDR1 is WSHSY, CDR2 SAAADI. This clone was seen only a few times. Its antigen is currently unknown. The germline gene is not matched at one end of the junction; a read error may be the cause. It was with 60 Vbeta and 13 Jbeta primers that the PCR ran. Sequencing was performed with immunoSEQ multiplex PCR; in TCRdb, only in-frame clones are kept and a portion is missing. In the table there are some 97,000 clones, roughly four fifths of which are singletons. The gene calls are TRBV10-2 and TRBJ1-1, with TRBD1 as a possible D gene (5 bases). The TCR was taken from a male donor in good health and CMV-seropositive. The sample comprised PBMCs. The CDR3 here is CASSEGRGMNTGAFF. For the CDR3, the DNA is TGCGCCAGCAGTGAGGGCCGGGGGATGAACACTGGAGCTTTCTTT.